The clone carrying this T cell receptor (beta chain) was seen repeatedly, ten times or more. Its antigen is not identified. Indicated time point: pre-sensitization, week 0. Treatment noted: therapeutic diphenylcyclopropenone sensitization with weekly scalp DPC. Total RNA was isolated from whole blood that had not been fractionated. TCRdb redid the calling of the RACE reads with MiXCR, one entry per CDR3 protein. The table includes about 110,000 distinct CDR3 sequences, roughly 12% detected once. The V and J ends lost 3 bases and 5 bases, in that order; junction bases with no gene match: 3. The CDR3 runs 17 residues. Germline lookup yields CDR1 MNHEY and CDR2 SMNVEV (reference sequence). This specimen belongs to a study of human T cells and chemical hapten exposure. At the level of the study: Donors were sensitized with 2% DPC on the upper inner arm. 0.01% DPC was applied to the upper back in patch tests, which were read at 6 days. Study-wide results and limits: DPC sensitization did not alter TCRs above 1 in 1000 frequency.

This sample comprised whole blood, obtained in connection with sensitization to the hapten diphenylcyclopropenone (DPC). The sequence derives from a woman aged 45-60 years with alopecia areata. Some clones in this sample may be carry-over from other donors' samples. The chain combines TRBV27 with TRBJ2-6; 14 positions match TRBD2. As DNA, the CDR3 is TGTGCCAGCAGTTTCGGACTAGCGGGAGGTAGGGCCAACGTCCTGACTTTC. It specifies CASSFGLAGGRANVLTF.